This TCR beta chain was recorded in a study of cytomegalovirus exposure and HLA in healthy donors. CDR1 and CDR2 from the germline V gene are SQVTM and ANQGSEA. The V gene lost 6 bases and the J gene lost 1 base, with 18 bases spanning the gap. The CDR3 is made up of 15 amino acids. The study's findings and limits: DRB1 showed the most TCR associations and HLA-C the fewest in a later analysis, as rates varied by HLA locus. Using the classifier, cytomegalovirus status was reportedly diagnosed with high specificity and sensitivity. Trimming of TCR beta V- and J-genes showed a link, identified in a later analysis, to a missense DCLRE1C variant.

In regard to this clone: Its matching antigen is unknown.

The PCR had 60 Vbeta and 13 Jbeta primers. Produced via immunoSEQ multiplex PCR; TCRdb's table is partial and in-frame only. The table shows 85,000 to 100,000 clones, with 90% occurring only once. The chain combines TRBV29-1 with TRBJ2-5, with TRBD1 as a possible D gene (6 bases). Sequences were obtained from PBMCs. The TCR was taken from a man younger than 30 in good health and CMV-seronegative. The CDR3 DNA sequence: TGCAGCGTGGCTATATTCAGGGGTGTCCAAGAGACCCAGTACTTC. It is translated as CSVAIFRGVQETQYF.